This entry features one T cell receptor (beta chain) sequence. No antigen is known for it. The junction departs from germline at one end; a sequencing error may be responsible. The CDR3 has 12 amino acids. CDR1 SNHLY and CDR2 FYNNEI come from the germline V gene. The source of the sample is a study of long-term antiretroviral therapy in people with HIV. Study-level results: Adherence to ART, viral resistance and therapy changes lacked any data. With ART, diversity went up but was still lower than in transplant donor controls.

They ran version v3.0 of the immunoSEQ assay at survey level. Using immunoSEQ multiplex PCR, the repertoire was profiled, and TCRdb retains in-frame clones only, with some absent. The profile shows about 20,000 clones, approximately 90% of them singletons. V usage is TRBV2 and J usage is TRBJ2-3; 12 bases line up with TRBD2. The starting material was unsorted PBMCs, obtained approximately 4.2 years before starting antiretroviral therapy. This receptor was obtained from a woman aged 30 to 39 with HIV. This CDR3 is CASNPLAGGPHF. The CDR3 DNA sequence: TGTGCCAGCAATCCACTAGCGGGGGGCCCCCATTTT.